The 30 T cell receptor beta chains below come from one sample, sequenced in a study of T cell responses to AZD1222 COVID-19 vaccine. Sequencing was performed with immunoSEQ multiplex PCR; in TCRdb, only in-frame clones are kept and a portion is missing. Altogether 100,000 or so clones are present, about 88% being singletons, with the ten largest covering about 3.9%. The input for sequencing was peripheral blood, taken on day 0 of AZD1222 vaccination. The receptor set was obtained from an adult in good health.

This CDR3 is CASSFGESGYTF. CDR3 DNA sequence: TGTGCCAGCAGCTTTGGGGAAAGTGGCTACACCTTC. The V gene is TRBV7-9, the J gene TRBJ1-2, with D uncertain. V was pared by 3 bases and J by 7 bases, with 9 bases between. Germline CDR1 and CDR2: SEHNR and FQNEAQ (reference sequence). The CDR3 totals 12 residues.

The CDR3 DNA sequence: TGTGCCAGCAGCGTATCCCATCATCAAGCCCACTATGGCTACACCTTC. It yields the protein CASSVSHHQAHYGYTF. The genes are TRBV9 and TRBJ1-2; D gene ambiguous. CDR1 is SGDLS and CDR2 is YYNGEE in the germline V gene. V lost 1 base and J lost 3, with 16 bases in between. The CDR3 totals 16 residues.

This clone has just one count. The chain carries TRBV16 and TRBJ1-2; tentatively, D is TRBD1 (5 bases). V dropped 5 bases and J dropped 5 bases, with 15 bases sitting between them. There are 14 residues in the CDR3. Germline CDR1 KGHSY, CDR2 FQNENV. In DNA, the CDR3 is TGTGCCAGCAGCTCGGGACGGAGCTATTATGGCTACACCTTC. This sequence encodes CASSSGRSYYGYTF.

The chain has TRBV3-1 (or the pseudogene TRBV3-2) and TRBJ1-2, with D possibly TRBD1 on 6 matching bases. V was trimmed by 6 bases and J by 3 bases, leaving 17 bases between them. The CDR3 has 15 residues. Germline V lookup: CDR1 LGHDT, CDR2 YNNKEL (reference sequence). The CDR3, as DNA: TGTGCCAGCAGGCTGGAGGGGGGGGATGACTATGGCTACACCTTC. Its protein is CASRLEGGDDYGYTF.

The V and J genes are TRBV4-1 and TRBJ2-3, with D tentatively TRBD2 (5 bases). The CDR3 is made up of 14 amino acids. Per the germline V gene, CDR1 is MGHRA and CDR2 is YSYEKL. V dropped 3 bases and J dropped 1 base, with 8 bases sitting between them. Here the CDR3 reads CASSHSGGTDTQYF. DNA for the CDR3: TGCGCCAGCAGCCACTCCGGGGGCACAGATACGCAGTATTTT.

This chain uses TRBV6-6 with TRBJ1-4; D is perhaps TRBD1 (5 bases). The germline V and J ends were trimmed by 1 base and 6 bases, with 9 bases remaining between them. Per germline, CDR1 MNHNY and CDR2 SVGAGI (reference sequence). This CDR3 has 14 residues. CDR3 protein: CASSYFTGYEKLFF. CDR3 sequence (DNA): TGTGCCAGCAGTTACTTTACAGGCTATGAAAAACTGTTTTTT.

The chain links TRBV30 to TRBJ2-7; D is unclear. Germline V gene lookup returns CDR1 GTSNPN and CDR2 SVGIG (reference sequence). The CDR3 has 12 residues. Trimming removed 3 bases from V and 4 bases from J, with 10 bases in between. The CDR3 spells CAWSIGSYEQYF. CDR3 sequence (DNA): TGTGCCTGGAGCATAGGGTCTTACGAGCAGTACTTC.

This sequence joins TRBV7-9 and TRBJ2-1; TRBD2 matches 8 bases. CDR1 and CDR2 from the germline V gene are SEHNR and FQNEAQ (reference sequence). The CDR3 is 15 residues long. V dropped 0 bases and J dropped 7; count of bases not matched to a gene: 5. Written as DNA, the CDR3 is TGTGCCAGCAGCTTAGCGGGGGTAGCGGGGAATGAGCAGTTCTTC. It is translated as CASSLAGVAGNEQFF.

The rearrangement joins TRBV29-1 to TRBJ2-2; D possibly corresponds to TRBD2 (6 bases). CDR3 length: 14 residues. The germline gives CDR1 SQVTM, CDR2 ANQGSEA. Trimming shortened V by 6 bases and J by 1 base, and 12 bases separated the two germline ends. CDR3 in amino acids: CSVSGLMNTGELFF. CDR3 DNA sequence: TGCAGCGTCTCGGGACTCATGAACACCGGGGAGCTGTTTTTT.

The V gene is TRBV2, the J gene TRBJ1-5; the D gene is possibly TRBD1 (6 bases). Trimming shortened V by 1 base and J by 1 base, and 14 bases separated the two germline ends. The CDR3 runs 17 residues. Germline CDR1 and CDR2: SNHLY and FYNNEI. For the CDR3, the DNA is TGTGCCAGCAGTGAAGGGCTTCGGACAGCGAGCAATCAGCCCCAGCATTTT. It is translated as CASSEGLRTASNQPQHF.

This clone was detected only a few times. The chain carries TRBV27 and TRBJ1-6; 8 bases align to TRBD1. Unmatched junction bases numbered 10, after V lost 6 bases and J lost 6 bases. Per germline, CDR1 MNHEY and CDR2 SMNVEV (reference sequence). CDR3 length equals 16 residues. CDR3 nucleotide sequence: TGTGCCAGCAGCCTACGACCCACAGGGGGTAATTCACCCCTCCACTTT. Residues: CASSLRPTGGNSPLHF.

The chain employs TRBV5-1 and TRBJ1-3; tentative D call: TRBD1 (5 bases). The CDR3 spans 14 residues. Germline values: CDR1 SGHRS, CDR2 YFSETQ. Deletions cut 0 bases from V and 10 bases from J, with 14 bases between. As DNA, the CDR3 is TGCGCCAGCAGCTTGGAGGCAGGGATAGGTACCATATATTTT. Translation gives CASSLEAGIGTIYF.

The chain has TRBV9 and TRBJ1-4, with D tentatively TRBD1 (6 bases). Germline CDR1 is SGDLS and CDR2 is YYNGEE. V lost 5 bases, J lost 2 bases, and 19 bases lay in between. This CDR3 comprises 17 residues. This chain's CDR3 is CASRRGGTPETNEKLFF. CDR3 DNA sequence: TGTGCCAGCAGGAGGGGGGGCACCCCGGAGACTAATGAAAAACTGTTTTTT.

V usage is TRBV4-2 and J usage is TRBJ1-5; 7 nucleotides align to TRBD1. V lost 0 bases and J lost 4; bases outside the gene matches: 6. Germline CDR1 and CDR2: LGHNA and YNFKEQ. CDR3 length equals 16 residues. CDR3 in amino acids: CASSQESTGDNQPQHF. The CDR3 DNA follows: TGTGCCAGCAGCCAAGAAAGCACAGGGGATAATCAGCCCCAGCATTTT.

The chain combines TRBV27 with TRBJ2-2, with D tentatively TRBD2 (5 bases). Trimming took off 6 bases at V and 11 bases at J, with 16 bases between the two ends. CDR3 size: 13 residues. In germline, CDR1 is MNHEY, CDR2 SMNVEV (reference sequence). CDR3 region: CASSPQTIRELFF. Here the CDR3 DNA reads TGTGCCAGCAGCCCCCAGACTATTCGAGAGCTGTTTTTT.

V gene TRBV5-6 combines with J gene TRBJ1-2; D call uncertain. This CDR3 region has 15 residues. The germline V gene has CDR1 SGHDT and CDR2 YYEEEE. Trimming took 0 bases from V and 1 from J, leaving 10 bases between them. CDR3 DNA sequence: TGTGCCAGCAGCTTGGTCCCAGATCTTAACTATGGCTACACCTTC. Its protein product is CASSLVPDLNYGYTF.

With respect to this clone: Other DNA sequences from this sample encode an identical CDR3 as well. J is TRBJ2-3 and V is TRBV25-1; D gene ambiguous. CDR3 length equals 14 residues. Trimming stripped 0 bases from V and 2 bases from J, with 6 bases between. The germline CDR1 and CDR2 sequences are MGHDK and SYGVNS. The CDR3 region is CASSEYSLTDTQYF. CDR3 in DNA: TGTGCCAGCAGTGAATACAGTCTCACAGATACGCAGTATTTT.

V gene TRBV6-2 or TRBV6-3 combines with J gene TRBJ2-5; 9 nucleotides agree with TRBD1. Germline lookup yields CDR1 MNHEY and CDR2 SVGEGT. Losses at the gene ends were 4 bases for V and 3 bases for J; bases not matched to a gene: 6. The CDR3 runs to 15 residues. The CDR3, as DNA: TGTGCCAGCAGTTTCGAGGACAGGGGTAAAGAGACCCAGTACTTC. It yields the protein CASSFEDRGKETQYF.

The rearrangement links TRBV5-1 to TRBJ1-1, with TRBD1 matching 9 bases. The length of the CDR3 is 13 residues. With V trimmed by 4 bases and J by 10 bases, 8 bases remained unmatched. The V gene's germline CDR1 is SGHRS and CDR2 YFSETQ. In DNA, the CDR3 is TGCGCCAGCAGCACGGGGGACAGGGAGGGAGCTTTCTTT. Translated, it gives CASSTGDREGAFF.

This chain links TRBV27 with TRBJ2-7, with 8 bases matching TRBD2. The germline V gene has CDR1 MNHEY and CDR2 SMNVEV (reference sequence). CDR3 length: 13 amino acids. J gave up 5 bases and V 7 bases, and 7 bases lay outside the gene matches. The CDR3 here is CASKSGGPDEQYF. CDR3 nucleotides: TGTGCCAGCAAGTCGGGGGGGCCCGACGAGCAGTACTTC.

The CDR3 sequence is CASSLRDRASPLHF. The CDR3 DNA sequence: TGTGCCAGCAGCCTGCGAGACAGGGCTTCACCCCTCCACTTT. The chain joins TRBV7-2 to TRBJ1-6; TRBD1 matches at 7 bases. The CDR3 spans 14 residues. The germline CDR1 and CDR2 sequences are SGHTA and FQGNSA. The junction had 7 bases not matched to a gene; V was cut back by 5 bases and J by 9 bases.

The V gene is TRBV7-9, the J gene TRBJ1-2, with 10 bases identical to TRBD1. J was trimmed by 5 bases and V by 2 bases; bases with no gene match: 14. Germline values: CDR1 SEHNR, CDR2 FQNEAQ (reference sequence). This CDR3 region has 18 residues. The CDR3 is CASSLSYSRDRGLYGYTF. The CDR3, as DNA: TGTGCCAGCAGCTTATCCTATTCCCGGGACAGGGGCCTTTATGGCTACACCTTC.

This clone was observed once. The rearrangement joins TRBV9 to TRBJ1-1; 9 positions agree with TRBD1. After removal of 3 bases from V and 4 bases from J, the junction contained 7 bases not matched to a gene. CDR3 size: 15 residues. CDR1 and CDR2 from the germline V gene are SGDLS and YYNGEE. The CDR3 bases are TGTGCCAGCAGCGCCGACAGGGGGAGGATCACTGAAGCTTTCTTT. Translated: CASSADRGRITEAFF. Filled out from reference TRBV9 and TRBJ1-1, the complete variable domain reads DSGVTQTPKHLITATGQRVTLRCSPRSGDLSVYWYQQSLDQGLQFLIQYYNGEERAKGNILERFSAQQFPDLHSELNLSSLELGDSALYFCASSADRGRITEAFFGQGTRLTVV.

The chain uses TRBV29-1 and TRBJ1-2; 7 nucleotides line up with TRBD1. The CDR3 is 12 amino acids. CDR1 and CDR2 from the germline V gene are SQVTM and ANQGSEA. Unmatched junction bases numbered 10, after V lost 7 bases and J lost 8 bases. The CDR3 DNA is TGCAGCGGGGAAAGACAGGGCGACGGCTACACCTTC. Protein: CSGERQGDGYTF.

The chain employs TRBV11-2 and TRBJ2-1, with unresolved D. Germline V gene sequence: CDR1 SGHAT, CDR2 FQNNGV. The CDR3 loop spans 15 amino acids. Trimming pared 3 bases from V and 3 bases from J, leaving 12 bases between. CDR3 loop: CASSFDGLRYNEQFF. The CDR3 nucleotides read TGTGCCAGCAGCTTTGACGGCCTTCGCTACAATGAGCAGTTCTTC.

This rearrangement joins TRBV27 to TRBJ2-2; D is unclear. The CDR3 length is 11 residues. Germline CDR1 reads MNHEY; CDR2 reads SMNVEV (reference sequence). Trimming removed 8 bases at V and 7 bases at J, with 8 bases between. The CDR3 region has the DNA TGTGCCAGCCATCGTGGCGGGGAGCTGTTTTTT. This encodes CASHRGGELFF.

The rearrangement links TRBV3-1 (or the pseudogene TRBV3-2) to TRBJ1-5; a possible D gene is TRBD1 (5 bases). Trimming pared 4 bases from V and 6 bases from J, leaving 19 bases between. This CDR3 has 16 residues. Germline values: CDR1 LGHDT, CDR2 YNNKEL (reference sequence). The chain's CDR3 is CASSPSGGGAGQPQHF. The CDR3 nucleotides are TGTGCCAGCAGCCCCAGCGGAGGAGGGGCGGGTCAGCCCCAGCATTTT.

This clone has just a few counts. The CDR3 protein is CASSLGTSGYGYTF. The CDR3 coding sequence is TGCGCCAGCAGCTTAGGGACCTCTGGGTATGGCTACACCTTC. The gene calls are TRBV5-1 and TRBJ1-2; D may be TRBD1 (5 bases). This CDR3 comprises 14 residues. Germline loops: CDR1 SGHRS, CDR2 YFSETQ. V was shortened by 2 bases and J by 5 bases, with 13 bases between the two germline ends.

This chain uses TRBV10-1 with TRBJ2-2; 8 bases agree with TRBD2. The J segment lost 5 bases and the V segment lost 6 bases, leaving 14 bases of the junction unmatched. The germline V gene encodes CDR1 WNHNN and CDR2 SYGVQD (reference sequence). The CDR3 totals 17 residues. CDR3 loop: CASSFSFGGAETGELFF. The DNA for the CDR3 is TGCGCCAGCAGCTTCTCCTTCGGGGGGGCGGAAACCGGGGAGCTGTTTTTT.

Here the CDR3 DNA reads TGTGCCAGCAGCCAATCTAGCAGGGGCGTCCATGGCTACACCTTC. It codes for CASSQSSRGVHGYTF. The genes are TRBV3-1 (or the pseudogene TRBV3-2) and TRBJ1-2; maybe TRBD1 (6 bases). Germline V CDR1 and CDR2: LGHDT, YNNKEL (reference sequence). With 2 bases removed from V and 6 bases from J, the gap between germline ends came to 16 bases. The CDR3 length is 15 residues.